This T cell receptor (beta chain) is drawn from a study of T-cell memory formation after mild COVID-19. A 5'RACE reaction primed in the constant segment made cDNA libraries of TCR alpha and TCR beta, and these carried sample barcodes and UMIs. TCRdb redid the calling of the 5' RACE reads with MiXCR, one entry per CDR3 protein. The data show 110,000 to 150,000 distinct CDR3 sequences, 11% to 15% seen once. Germline V gene data show CDR1 as LNHNV and CDR2 as YYDKDF (reference sequence). The CDR3 has 13 amino acids. Trimming removed 5 bases from V and 1 base from J, with 8 bases in between. The chain combines TRBV15 with TRBJ1-1; no reliable D call. The sample was PBMCs or a T cell subset sorted from them (not recorded which). This sequence originates from an adult woman who had mild COVID-19 (a few samples of this study predate the infection). Cell type and time point are not known. CDR3 DNA: TGTGCCACCAGCCTGGACGGGAACACTGAAGCTTTCTTT. Its protein product is CATSLDGNTEAFF.